The present entry profiles one TCR beta chain with its context. This sample is part of a study of blood T cell repertoires in COVID-19. Study information: The samples span acute and convalescent COVID-19 from the United States, Italy and Spain.

Source study methods: Estimation of nucleated cell counts relied on the amplification of reference gene primers. Profiled with immunoSEQ multiplex PCR; TCRdb holds only in-frame clones, not every one. From that table come the V and J calls and clone size; the DNA was used to work out D and trimming. The sample has some 320,000 clones; about 91% are singletons. The clonotype comes from a woman under 40 who had recovered from COVID-19. The sequenced sample consisted of peripheral blood.

The CDR3 is CASSPRSGDAVEQYF. DNA of the CDR3: TGTGCCAGCAGCCCCCGCTCAGGGGATGCCGTCGAGCAGTACTTC. The chain carries TRBV7-2 and TRBJ2-7; tentative D call: TRBD1 (6 bases). Trimming took 5 bases from V and 6 from J, leaving 20 bases between them. The CDR3 extends over 15 amino acids. The germline gives CDR1 SGHTA, CDR2 FQGNSA.